These 16 T cell receptor beta chains originate from one sample sequenced in a study of blood T cell repertoires in COVID-19 (dated by TCRdb to the early 2020s). The receptor library was made with the immunoSEQ multiplex PCR assay. TCRdb holds this immuneACCESS table with in-frame rearrangements only. Some clones are missing; in checked studies, unresolved V genes explain under half, and the rest has no known cause. A total of hundreds of thousands of clones appear in this sample, 85% to 90% of them only once. In total, the top ten clones hold 3.5% to 4% of the sample. The specimen was peripheral blood. The source of these receptors is a woman between 45 and 60 years old with active or convalescent COVID-19.

The chain employs TRBV28 and TRBJ1-1; D is undetermined. V was trimmed by 4 bases and J by 3 bases, leaving 15 bases between them. Looked up from germline, CDR1 is MDHEN and CDR2 is SYDVKM. This CDR3 region has 15 residues. CDR3 region: CASSWGGTGDTEAFF. Written as DNA, the CDR3 is TGTGCCAGCAGTTGGGGAGGTACCGGGGACACTGAAGCTTTCTTT.

About this clone itself: The junction shows a germline mismatch at one end, possibly a read error. The V call is TRBV28, the J call TRBJ1-6; no clear D. The CDR3 length is 11 residues. Germline CDR1 MDHEN, CDR2 SYDVKM. Here the CDR3 DNA reads TGTGCCAGCAGTTCCCCGGGAGGGATCAGCTTT. Protein: CASSSPGGISF.

This clone was observed once. The chain recombines TRBV29-1 with TRBJ1-1; no firm D call. The CDR3 runs 13 residues. Trimming stripped 0 bases from V and 2 bases from J, with 7 bases between. The germline CDR1 and CDR2 sequences are SQVTM and ANQGSEA. CDR3 nucleotides: TGCAGCGTTGAAGAATTGGCTAACACTGAAGCTTTCTTT. Translating it yields CSVEELANTEAFF.

The chain recombines TRBV3-1 (or the pseudogene TRBV3-2) with TRBJ1-6; D unresolved. Germline V gene sequence: CDR1 LGHDT, CDR2 YNNKEL (reference sequence). This CDR3 spans 15 amino acids. The germline V and J ends were trimmed by 0 bases and 7 bases, with 10 bases remaining between them. The CDR3 DNA sequence: TGTGCCAGCAGCCAAGAGCATTCCGGGAATTCACCCCTCCACTTT. It yields the protein CASSQEHSGNSPLHF.

The chain is built from TRBV27 and TRBJ1-2, with 7 bases matching TRBD1. The germline V gene encodes CDR1 MNHEY and CDR2 SMNVEV (reference sequence). The CDR3 consists of 15 residues. With V trimmed by 4 bases and J by 4 bases, 9 bases remained unmatched. In nucleotides, the CDR3 is TGTGCCAGCAGTTCGGGCCCAGGGGGAAGCTATGGCTACACCTTC. Protein: CASSSGPGGSYGYTF.

The chain links TRBV12-5 to TRBJ2-1; the D is unclear. The CDR3 extends over 13 amino acids. Germline values: CDR1 LGHNT, CDR2 FRNRAP. The V end was cut by 4 bases, the J end by 10 bases, with 14 bases between. CDR3 residues: CASGYQESSEQFF. The CDR3 region has the DNA TGTGCTAGTGGTTATCAAGAGAGCTCAGAGCAGTTCTTC.

DNA for the CDR3: TGTGCCAGCAGTTACTCGTCCGGTCAGCCCCAGCATTTT. Encoded protein: CASSYSSGQPQHF. The chain carries TRBV6-5 and TRBJ1-5; D is unclear. This CDR3 has 13 residues. Germline assignment: CDR1 MNHEY and CDR2 SVGAGI. V lost 0 bases and J lost 6, with 6 bases in between.

The chain employs TRBV7-2 and TRBJ2-1; 8 positions agree with TRBD1. The CDR3 covers 16 residues. J was trimmed by 7 bases and V by 1 base; bases with no gene match: 9. CDR1 is SGHTA and CDR2 is FQGNSA in the germline V gene. CDR3 nucleotide sequence: TGTGCCAGCAGCTTAGGGATCGGACAGGGACGGAATGAGCAGTTCTTC. The encoded protein is CASSLGIGQGRNEQFF.

The chain has TRBV18 and TRBJ1-5; D might be TRBD1 (5 bases). With 3 bases removed from V and 1 base from J, the gap between germline ends came to 10 bases. The length of the CDR3 is 15 residues. The germline gives CDR1 KGHSH, CDR2 LQKENI. CDR3 residues: CASSPSRASNQPQHF. The CDR3 bases are TGTGCCAGCTCACCGAGCAGGGCCAGCAATCAGCCCCAGCATTTT.

The chain recombines TRBV5-1 with TRBJ2-5; 10 nucleotides agree with TRBD2. Germline V CDR1 and CDR2: SGHRS, YFSETQ. CDR3 length: 14 residues. With 3 bases clipped from V and 4 bases from J, the junction kept 3 bases outside the gene matches. CDR3 nucleotides: TGCGCCAGCAGCTCATCTAGCGGGGGAGAGACCCAGTACTTC. This encodes CASSSSSGGETQYF. Variable domain in full (rest from reference TRBV5-1 and TRBJ2-5): KAGVTQTPRYLIKTRGQQVTLSCSPISGHRSVSWYQQTPGQGLQFLFEYFSETQRNKGNFPGRFSGRQFSNSRSEMNVSTLELGDSALYLCASSSSSGGETQYFGPGTRLLVL.

V and J are TRBV6-6 and TRBJ1-1; D possibly corresponds to TRBD1 (5 bases). The CDR3 contains 12 residues. The germline V and J ends were trimmed by 8 bases and 1 base, with 8 bases remaining between them. Germline CDR1 and CDR2: MNHNY and SVGAGI (reference sequence). CDR3 region: CASWRGNTEAFF. CDR3 nucleotide sequence: TGTGCCAGCTGGAGGGGGAACACTGAAGCTTTCTTT.

In the case of this clone: This sample includes further DNA sequences coding for the same CDR3. The gene calls are TRBV10-3 and TRBJ1-5; D not resolved. Germline assignment: CDR1 ENHRY and CDR2 SYGVKD. The V and J ends lost 0 bases and 4 bases respectively, with 7 bases between them. The CDR3 has 14 residues. The CDR3 reads CAISESTGNQPQHF. CDR3 bases: TGTGCCATCAGTGAGTCGACGGGTAATCAGCCCCAGCATTTT.

This clone was recorded a few times. The chain joins TRBV6-1 to TRBJ2-2; the D is unclear. The CDR3 sequence is 14 residues long. From germline, CDR1 is MNHNS and CDR2 SASEGT. V was cut by 2 bases and J by 2 bases, with 6 bases left in between. The CDR3 DNA follows: TGTGCCAGCAGTGAATCCCCTAACACCGGGGAGCTGTTTTTT. It is translated as CASSESPNTGELFF.

The sample holds one count of this clone. The V call is TRBV6-4, the J call TRBJ1-2, with unresolved D. Per the germline V gene, CDR1 is MRHNA and CDR2 is SNTAGT. This CDR3 is 14 amino acids long. The V gene lost 4 bases and the J gene lost 2 bases, with 11 bases spanning the gap. The CDR3, as DNA: TGTGCCAGCAGTGTTGGCGTGGGCAACTATGGCTACACCTTC. As protein: CASSVGVGNYGYTF.

This clone was recorded only once. The J gene is TRBJ2-2, the V gene TRBV10-3, with 8 nucleotides matching TRBD1. Germline CDR1 reads ENHRY; CDR2 reads SYGVKD. This CDR3 contains 17 residues. V lost 2 bases, J lost 1 base, and 6 bases stayed unmatched. This chain's CDR3 is CAISEPPGTGNTGELFF. CDR3 in DNA: TGTGCCATCAGTGAGCCGCCGGGGACAGGGAACACCGGGGAGCTGTTTTTT.

The chain is built from TRBV7-2 and TRBJ1-2; no definite D call. The CDR3 is made up of 16 amino acids. CDR1 is SGHTA and CDR2 is FQGNSA in the germline V gene. Trimming cost V 1 base and J 0 bases, with 12 bases left between them. The CDR3 loop reads CASSLVWGESNYGYTF. The CDR3 region has the DNA TGTGCCAGCAGCTTAGTATGGGGAGAATCTAACTATGGCTACACCTTC.